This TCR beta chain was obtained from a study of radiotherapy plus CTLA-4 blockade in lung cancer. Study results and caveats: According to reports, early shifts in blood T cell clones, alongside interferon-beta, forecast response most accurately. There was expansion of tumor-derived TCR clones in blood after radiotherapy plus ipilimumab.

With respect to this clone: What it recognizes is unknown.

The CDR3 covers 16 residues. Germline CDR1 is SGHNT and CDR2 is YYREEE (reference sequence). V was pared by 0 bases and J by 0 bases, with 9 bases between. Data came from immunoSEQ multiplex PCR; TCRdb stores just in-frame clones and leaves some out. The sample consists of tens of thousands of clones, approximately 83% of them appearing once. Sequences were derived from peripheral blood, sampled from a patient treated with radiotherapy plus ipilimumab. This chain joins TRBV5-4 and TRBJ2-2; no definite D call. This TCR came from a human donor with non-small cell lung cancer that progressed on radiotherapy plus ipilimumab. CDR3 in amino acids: CASSLGGAPNTGELFF. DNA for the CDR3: TGTGCCAGCAGCTTGGGTGGCGCCCCGAACACCGGGGAGCTGTTTTTT.